The clone carrying this TCR beta chain has a single count. Looked up from germline, CDR1 is LNHDA and CDR2 is SQIVND (reference sequence). The CDR3 spans 15 residues. Trimming cost V 9 bases and J 7 bases; bases outside gene matches: 10. 60 Vbeta and 13 Jbeta primers were used in PCR. Using immunoSEQ multiplex PCR, the repertoire was profiled, and TCRdb retains in-frame clones only, with some absent. The data contain 170,000 or so clones, 84% of them seen just once; the ten biggest clones take up 4.8%. This record comes from a study of cytomegalovirus exposure and HLA in healthy donors. J is TRBJ1-5 and V is TRBV19, with 12 bases fitting TRBD1. The sequence derives from a girl aged 5-17 years in good health and CMV-seropositive. The source material was PBMCs. CDR3 amino acids: CASARDRGLRQPQHF. In DNA, the CDR3 is TGTGCCAGCGCCCGGGACAGGGGGCTCCGGCAGCCCCAGCATTTT.